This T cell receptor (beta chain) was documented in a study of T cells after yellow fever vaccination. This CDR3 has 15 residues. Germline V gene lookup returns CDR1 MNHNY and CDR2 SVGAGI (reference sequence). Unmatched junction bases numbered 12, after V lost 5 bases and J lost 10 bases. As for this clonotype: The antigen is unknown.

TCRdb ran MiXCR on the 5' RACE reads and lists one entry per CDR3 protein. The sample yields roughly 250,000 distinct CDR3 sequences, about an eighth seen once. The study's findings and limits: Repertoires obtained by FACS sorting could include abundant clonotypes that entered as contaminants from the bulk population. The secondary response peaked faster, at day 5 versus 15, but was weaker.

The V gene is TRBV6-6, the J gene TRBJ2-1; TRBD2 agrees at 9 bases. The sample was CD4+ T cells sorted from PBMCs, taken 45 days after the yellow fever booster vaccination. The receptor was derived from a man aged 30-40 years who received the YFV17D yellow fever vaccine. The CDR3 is CASSPALAGTEEQFF. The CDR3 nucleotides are TGTGCCAGCAGTCCCGCCCTAGCGGGAACAGAGGAGCAGTTCTTC.